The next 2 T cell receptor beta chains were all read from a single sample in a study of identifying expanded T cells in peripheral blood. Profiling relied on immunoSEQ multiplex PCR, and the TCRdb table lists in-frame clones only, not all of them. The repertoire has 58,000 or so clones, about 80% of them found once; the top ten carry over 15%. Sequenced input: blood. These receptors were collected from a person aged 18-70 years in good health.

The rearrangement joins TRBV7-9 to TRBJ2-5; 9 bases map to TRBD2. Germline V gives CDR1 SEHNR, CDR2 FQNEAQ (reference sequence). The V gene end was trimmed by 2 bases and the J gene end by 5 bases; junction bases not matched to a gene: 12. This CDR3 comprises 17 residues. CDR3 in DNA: TGTGCCAGCAGCTTACCTAATGGGGGTCTAGCGGGGGAGACCCAGTACTTC. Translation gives CASSLPNGGLAGETQYF.

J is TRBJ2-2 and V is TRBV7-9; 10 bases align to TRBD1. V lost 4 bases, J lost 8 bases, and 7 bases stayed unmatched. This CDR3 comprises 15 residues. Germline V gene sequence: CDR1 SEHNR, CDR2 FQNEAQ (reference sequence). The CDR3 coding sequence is TGTGCCAGCAGCTCGACAGGGGGCAAGGAAGGGGAGCTGTTTTTT. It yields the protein CASSSTGGKEGELFF.